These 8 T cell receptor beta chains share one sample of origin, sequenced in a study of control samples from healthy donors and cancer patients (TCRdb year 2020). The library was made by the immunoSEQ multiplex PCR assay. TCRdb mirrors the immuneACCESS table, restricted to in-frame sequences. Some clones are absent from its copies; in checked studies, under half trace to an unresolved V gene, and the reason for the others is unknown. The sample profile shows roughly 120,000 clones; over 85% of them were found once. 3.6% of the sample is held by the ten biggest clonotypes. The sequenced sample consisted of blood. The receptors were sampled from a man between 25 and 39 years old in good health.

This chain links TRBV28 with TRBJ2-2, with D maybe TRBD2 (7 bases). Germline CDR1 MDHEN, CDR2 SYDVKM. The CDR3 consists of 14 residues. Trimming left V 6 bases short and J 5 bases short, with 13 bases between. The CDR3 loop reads CASRGGQETGELFF. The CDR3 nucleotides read TGTGCCAGCAGGGGGGGGCAAGAAACCGGGGAGCTGTTTTTT.

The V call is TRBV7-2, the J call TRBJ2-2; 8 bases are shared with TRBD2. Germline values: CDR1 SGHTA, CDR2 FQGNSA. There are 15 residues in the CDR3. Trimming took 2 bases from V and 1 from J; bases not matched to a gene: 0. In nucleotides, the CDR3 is TGTGCCAGCAGCTTACGGGGGGGGAACACCGGGGAGCTGTTTTTT. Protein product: CASSLRGGNTGELFF.

Here the CDR3 reads CASSDQGGNEAFF. Here the CDR3 DNA reads TGTGCCAGCAGTGATCAAGGGGGAAATGAAGCTTTCTTT. The chain combines TRBV6-4 with TRBJ1-1; TRBD1 might be the D (6 bases). The V end was cut by 3 bases, the J end by 7 bases, with 12 bases between. The germline V gene has CDR1 MRHNA and CDR2 SNTAGT. The CDR3 is made up of 13 amino acids.

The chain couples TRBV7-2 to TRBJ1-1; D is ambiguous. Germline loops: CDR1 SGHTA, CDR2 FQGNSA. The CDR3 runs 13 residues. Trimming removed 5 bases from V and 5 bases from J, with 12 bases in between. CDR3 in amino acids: CASSLRMMTEAFF. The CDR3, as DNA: TGTGCCAGCAGCCTTCGGATGATGACTGAAGCTTTCTTT.

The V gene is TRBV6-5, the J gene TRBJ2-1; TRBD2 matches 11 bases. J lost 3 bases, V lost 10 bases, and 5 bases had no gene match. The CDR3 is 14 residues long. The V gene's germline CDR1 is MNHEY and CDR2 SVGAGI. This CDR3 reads CAISGLAGYNEQFF. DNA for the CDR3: TGTGCCATAAGCGGACTAGCGGGCTACAATGAGCAGTTCTTC.

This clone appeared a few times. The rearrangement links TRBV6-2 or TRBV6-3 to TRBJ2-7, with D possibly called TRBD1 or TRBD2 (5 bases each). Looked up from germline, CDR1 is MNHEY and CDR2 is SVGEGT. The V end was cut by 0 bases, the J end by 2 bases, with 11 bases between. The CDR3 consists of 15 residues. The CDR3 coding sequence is TGTGCCAGCAGTTACTCGCGAGGGGCTGCCTACGAGCAGTACTTC. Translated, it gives CASSYSRGAAYEQYF.

CDR3 sequence reads: CASSSGANVLTF. As DNA, the CDR3 is TGTGCCAGCAGCTCTGGGGCCAACGTCCTGACTTTC. The chain uses TRBV11-3 and TRBJ2-6; D call uncertain. Between the trimmed V and J ends, which lost 4 bases and 2 bases, there was a span of 0 bases. This CDR3 spans 12 amino acids. CDR1 SGHNT and CDR2 YENEEA come from the germline V gene.

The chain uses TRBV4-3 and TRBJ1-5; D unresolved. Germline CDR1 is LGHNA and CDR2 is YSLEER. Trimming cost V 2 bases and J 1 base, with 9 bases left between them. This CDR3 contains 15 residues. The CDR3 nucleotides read TGCGCCAGCAGCCAATTTTCAGGAAGCAATCAGCCCCAGCATTTT. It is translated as CASSQFSGSNQPQHF.